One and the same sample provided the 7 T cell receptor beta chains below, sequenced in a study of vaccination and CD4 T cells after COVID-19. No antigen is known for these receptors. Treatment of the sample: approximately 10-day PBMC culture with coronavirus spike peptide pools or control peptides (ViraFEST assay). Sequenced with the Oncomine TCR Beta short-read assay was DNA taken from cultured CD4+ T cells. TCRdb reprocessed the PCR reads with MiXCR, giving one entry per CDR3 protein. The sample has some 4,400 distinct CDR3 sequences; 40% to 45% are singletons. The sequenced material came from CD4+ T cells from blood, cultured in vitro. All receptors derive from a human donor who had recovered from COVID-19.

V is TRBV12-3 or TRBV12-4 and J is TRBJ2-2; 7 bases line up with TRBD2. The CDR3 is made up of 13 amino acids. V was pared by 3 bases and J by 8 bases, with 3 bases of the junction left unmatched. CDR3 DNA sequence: TGTGCCAGCAGTTTTGTGCGGGGGGGGGAGCTGTTTTTT. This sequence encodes CASSFVRGGELFF.

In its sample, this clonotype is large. CDR3 loop: CASSLGLAGSTDTQYF. The DNA of the CDR3 is TGTGCCAGCAGCCTGGGACTAGCGGGGAGCACAGATACGCAGTATTTT. The chain uses TRBV5-4 and TRBJ2-3, with TRBD2 matching 13 bases. The V gene end was trimmed by 4 bases and the J gene end by 0 bases; junction bases not matched to a gene: 2. The CDR3 totals 16 residues. Germline-derived CDR1 and CDR2 are SGHNT and YYREEE (reference sequence).

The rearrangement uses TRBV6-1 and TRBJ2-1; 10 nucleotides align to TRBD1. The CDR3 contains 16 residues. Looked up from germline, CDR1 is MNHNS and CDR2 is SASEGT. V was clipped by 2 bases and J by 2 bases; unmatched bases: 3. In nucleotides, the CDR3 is TGTGCCAGCAGTGAATTCGGGACAGGGGCCTACAATGAGCAGTTCTTC. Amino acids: CASSEFGTGAYNEQFF.

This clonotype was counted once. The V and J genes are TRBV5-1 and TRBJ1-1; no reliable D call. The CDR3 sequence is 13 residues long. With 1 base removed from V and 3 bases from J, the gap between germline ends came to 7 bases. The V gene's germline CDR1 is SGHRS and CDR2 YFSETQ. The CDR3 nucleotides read TGCGCCAGCAGCTTGAAATTTGACACTGAAGCTTTCTTT. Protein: CASSLKFDTEAFF.

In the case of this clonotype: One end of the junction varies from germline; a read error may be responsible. CDR3 protein: CATSEAGRGPYNDQFF. CDR3 nucleotides: TGTGCCACCAGTGAAGCAGGCAGGGGGCCCTACAATGACCAGTTCTTC. The V gene is TRBV24-1, the J gene TRBJ2-1; TRBD1 agrees at 8 bases. Germline V gives CDR1 KGHDR, CDR2 SFDVKD. This CDR3 region has 16 residues.

The CDR3: CASSLTTNSYEQYF. DNA for the CDR3: TGTGCCAGCAGTTTAACCACCAACTCCTACGAGCAGTACTTC. This sequence joins TRBV6-5 and TRBJ2-7; D remains ambiguous. CDR1 is MNHEY and CDR2 is SVGAGI in the germline V gene. Trimming shortened V by 4 bases and J by 0 bases, and 10 bases separated the two germline ends. This CDR3 region has 14 residues.

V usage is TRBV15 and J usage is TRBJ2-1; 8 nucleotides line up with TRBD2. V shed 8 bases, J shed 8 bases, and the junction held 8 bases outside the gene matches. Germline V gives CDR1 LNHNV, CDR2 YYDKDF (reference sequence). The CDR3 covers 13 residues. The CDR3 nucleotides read TGTGCCACCCCGCCGGGAGGGTACGATGAGCAGTTCTTC. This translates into CATPPGGYDEQFF.